The T cell receptor (beta chain) described here comes from a study of cytomegalovirus exposure and HLA in healthy donors (dated by TCRdb to the late 2010s). At the level of the whole study: An earlier analysis of some 600 of the donors reported 276 Gb of sequence data and some 110 million unique TCR beta sequences obtained from around 180 million T cells. Class I and class II HLA loci were covered by the typing at four-digit resolution. Every discovery cohort repertoire had been produced on one sequencing platform. Of the roughly 400 genotyped donors, approximately 83% fell in the genetic ancestry cluster associated with self-reported Caucasian donors. An early release covering some 640 HLA-typed donors comprised around 300 gigabases of sequencing data and tens of millions of unique TCR sequences. In addition to the first cohort of 666 subjects, a separate validation cohort of over 90 different subjects was used. To predict cytomegalovirus infection status, the study combined high-throughput TCR immunosequencing, statistical association of individual TCRs with disease status, and machine learning. To decide whether each TCR beta V gene segment behaved as functional or pseudogenic, an earlier analysis of fewer than 750 of the donors relied on high-throughput TCR beta sequencing. Donor age, sex, ethnicity and CMV serostatus were compiled alongside the repertoire data. A later analysis re-examined previously published TCR beta repertoires from about 700 donors and added high-resolution HLA genotyping to investigate patterns of TCR occurrence. The study aimed to test whether signatures of past pathogen exposure could be identified by cataloging public T cell receptors. Because of strong linkage in the cohort, roughly five DR-DQ haplotypes were treated as single units for association and clustering. A later genetic analysis took genome-wide SNP genotypes for about 65% of the 666 donors and used that subset as a discovery cohort. Across under 500 genotyped donors of the cohort, an average of 235,054 unique TCR beta nucleotide sequences per donor were sequenced, and approximately 19% of those sequences were non-productive. The number of donors typed differed by locus, with about 629-630 for A, B, C, DRB1 and DQB1, around 500 for DQA1, 606 for DPA1, and around 460 for DPB1. In the later analysis, no new phenotypic data were used to find candidate immune exposures; instead, reliance was placed on TCR beta sequences and their occurrence across donors. The study used immunosequencing to profile the T cell repertoires of approximately 630 subjects and linked those repertoires to cytomegalovirus serostatus. Overall study results and their limits: A later analysis associated about 18,000 TCR beta sequences with specific HLA alleles at a false discovery rate of 0.05. Because some donors lacked HLA typing at each locus, the association tests relied only on the typed subset. According to a later genetic analysis, donors in an Asian-associated ancestry cluster had fewer N-insertions in productive TCRs than the approximately 690-donor mean. The classifier was reported to diagnose cytomegalovirus status with high specificity and sensitivity in both the original cohort and the validation cohort. A later analysis found that HLA-associated TCR beta chains were more clonally expanded and had lower generation probabilities than equally common non-associated chains. Approximately 16 rarely observed V segments, including chromosome 9 orphons, were excluded from the earlier analysis of several hundred of the donors because counts were too low. While some public TCRs were present in many individuals, most TCR sequences turned up only very rarely across donors. The 87-base-pair reads could not distinguish some IMGT-functional V segments, including TRBV6-2 and TRBV6-3, so those segments were excluded. The authors suggested that the approach could potentially be extended to other disease states and immunological phenotypes. A total of fewer than 200 TCR beta chains were listed by the study as associated with cytomegalovirus. In a later genetic analysis, a missense DCLRE1C variant was associated with V-gene and J-gene trimming of TCR beta chains, and the association was replicated in an independent cohort. Three of the identified cytomegalovirus-associated TCR beta chains were confirmed in vitro to be specific for cytomegalovirus antigens. Broadly in line with IMGT annotations, most TCR beta V segments showed up in productive rearrangements about 87% or about 30% of the time in an earlier analysis of 450 to 750 of the donors. The presence/absence analyses assumed that sequencing depth was roughly uniform across donors, and that assumption may not be true. In a later analysis, most CMV-associated TCR beta chains were found to appear HLA-restricted, with HLA associations seemingly driven largely by CMV exposure. When HLA alleles, especially DR and DQ, strongly co-occurred, attributing TCR associations to individual alleles was difficult. A further reported finding was that TCR beta sequences accurately predicted the HLA-A and HLA-B alleles for most subjects in the first cohort. The only immune exposure information available for the cohort was CMV serostatus. Correlated functional status among segregating V segments might reflect linkage disequilibrium, but an unknown experimental factor could not be ruled out. A later analysis found that TCR association rates varied across HLA loci, with DRB1 alleles showing the most associated TCRs and HLA-C alleles the fewest. A group of highly shared sequence variants was considered likely to be a technical artifact of the sequencing pipeline. Only TCR beta chains were sequenced in this cohort, and the absence of alpha or paired-chain data limited detectable features. Several of the top co-occurrence clusters appeared to be linked to parvovirus B19, influenza, CMV and Epstein-Barr virus, according to a later analysis.

The library was prepared using the immunoSEQ multiplex PCR assay. The multiplex PCR relied on a mix of 60 forward primers for TCR Vbeta segments and 13 reverse primers for TCR Jbeta segments. Amplification of the CDR3 region of rearranged TCR beta genes was performed with a multiplex PCR assay on genomic DNA. The Illumina HiSeq System was used to sequence the amplified TCR beta libraries as 87-base-pair reads. The original pipeline was this. A later analysis tallied roughly 78 million unique TCR beta chains across the 640 or so repertoires, and around 9.9 million of those chains were shared by two or more donors. Raw reads were error-corrected and collapsed into unique sequences with a nearest-neighbor algorithm that merged closely related sequences to remove PCR and sequencing errors. Alignment of CDR3 sequences to IMGT reference sequences was used to assign V, D and J gene segments. For a sequence to be retained, a match of at least six nucleotides to both a V gene segment and a J gene segment was required. A rearrangement counted as productive if the CDR3 had no stop codons and remained in frame with V and J, and every other rearrangement counted as non-productive. CDR3 was defined according to IMGT convention as the region running from the second conserved V-encoded cysteine to the conserved J-encoded phenylalanine. Sequences without an unambiguous match to a single V gene segment were excluded from the earlier analysis of 500 to 700 of the donors. In an earlier analysis of some 590 of the donors, a V segment was called functional when productive rearrangements were above 56.7%, and segregating when the standard deviation between donors exceeded 5%. A statistical classification framework was developed to diagnose cytomegalovirus status using the catalog of TCR beta chain sequences. In a later analysis, TCR nucleotide sequences were compared against IMGT/GENE-DB human TR gene sequences so that V and J genes could be assigned. In a later analysis, CDR3 sequences and most-parsimonious VDJ recombination scenarios were assigned using the TCRdist pipeline. In a later analysis, every TCR beta chain was defined by the combination of its CDR3 amino acid sequence and its V-gene family, and reads without a unique V-gene family were dropped. As a way to deal with suspected cross-contamination and a sequencing artifact, a later analysis dropped over 550 nucleotide sequences that were highly shared and had low generation probability. In a later analysis, a clonal expansion index for each public chain was calculated from normalized within-repertoire ranks of inferred template counts. In a later analysis, generation probabilities were computed with a VDJ recombination model fitted to out-of-frame rearrangements, and the resulting probabilities were checked against IGoR. A later analysis scored TCR-TCR, TCR-HLA and TCR-CMV co-occurrence with hypergeometric tests, applying a repertoire-size bias correction to TCR pairs. A later analysis estimated false discovery rates by permuting HLA or CMV assignments 20 times. In a later analysis, co-occurring TCRs were grouped with DBSCAN, and TCRdist sequence similarity was added when clustering was performed within HLA-allele-positive subsets. Repertoires with fewer than 30,000 or more than 120,000 public chains, plus five repertoires with anomalous nucleotide sharing, were excluded from co-occurrence clustering. In its TCRdb copy, this immuneACCESS table keeps in-frame sequences only and misses some clones. Where compared with another copy, unresolved V genes explain less than half of these, and the others have no known cause. V and J calls and clone size are those listed in that table; D and trimming were worked out from the DNA. Recorded for this sample are about 160,000 clones; 76% of them occurred a single time. Over 1.3% of the sample is in the top ten clones.

The CDR3 holds 14 amino acids from the cysteine to the phenylalanine. The CDR3 DNA has 42 bases and is translated from base 1. Per the germline V gene, SQVTM is the CDR1 and ANQGSEA is the CDR2. Clipping removes 4 bases from V and 0 bases from J, with 4 as the unmatched junction base count. The cohort consisted of 600 to 700 healthy bone marrow donors. At the time of sampling, all cohort members were nominally healthy, though unrecorded immune exposures were likely present. The donor tested CMV seronegative, placing the donor among the 350 or so seronegative members of the cohort. Each donor provided a peripheral blood sample, and peripheral blood mononuclear cells were used for TCR beta sequencing. The Qiagen DNeasy Blood Extraction Kit was used to extract genomic DNA from the blood cell samples. Concerning this clone itself: Its recognized antigen is unknown. No much larger clonotype is one base removed from it; base qualities were not supplied.

The origin of this receptor is a man aged 55 to 69 in good health and CMV-seronegative. Here the chain combines TRBV29-1 and TRBJ2-3, and TRBD1 aligns with 7 junction nucleotides. Sequencing used PBMCs. The nucleotide sequence reads TGCAGCGTTGGGCCACAGGGGAGCACAGATACGCAGTATTTT. Protein translation: CSVGPQGSTDTQYF.